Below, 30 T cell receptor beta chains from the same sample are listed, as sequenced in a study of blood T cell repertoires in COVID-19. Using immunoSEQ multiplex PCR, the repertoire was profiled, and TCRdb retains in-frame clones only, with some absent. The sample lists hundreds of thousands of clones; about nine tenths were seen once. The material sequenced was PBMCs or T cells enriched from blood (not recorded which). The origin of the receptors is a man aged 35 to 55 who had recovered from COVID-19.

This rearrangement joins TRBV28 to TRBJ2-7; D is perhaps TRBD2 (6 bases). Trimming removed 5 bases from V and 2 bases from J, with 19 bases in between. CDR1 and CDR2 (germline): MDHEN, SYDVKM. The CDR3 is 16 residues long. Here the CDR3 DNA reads TGTGCCAGCAGTCCCGTCCGGGACTTCACCACCTACGAGCAGTACTTC. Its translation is CASSPVRDFTTYEQYF.

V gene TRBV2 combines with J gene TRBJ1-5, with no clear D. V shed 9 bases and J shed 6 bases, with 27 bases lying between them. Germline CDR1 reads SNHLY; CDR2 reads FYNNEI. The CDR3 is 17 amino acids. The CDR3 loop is CASGGDQSDMSFQPQHF. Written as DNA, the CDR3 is TGTGCCAGTGGCGGAGACCAGTCCGATATGTCTTTTCAGCCCCAGCATTTT.

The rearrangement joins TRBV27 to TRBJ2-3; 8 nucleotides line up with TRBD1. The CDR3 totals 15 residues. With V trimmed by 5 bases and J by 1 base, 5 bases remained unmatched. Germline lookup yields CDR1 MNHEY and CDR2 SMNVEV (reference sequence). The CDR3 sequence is CASSATGVGTDTQYF. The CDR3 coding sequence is TGTGCCAGCAGTGCGACAGGGGTCGGCACAGATACGCAGTATTTT.

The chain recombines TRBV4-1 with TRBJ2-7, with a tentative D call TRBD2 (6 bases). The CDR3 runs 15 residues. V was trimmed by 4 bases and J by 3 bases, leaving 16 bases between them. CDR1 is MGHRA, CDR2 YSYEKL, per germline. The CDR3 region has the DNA TGCGCCAGCAGCCCAACGCGGGAACCTCGCTACGAGCAGTACTTC. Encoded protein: CASSPTREPRYEQYF.

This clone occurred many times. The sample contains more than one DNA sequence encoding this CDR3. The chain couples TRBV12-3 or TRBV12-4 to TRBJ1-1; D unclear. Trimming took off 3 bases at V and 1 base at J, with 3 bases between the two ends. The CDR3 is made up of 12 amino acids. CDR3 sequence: CASSFQNTEAFF. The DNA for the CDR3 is TGTGCCAGCAGTTTTCAGAACACTGAAGCTTTCTTT.

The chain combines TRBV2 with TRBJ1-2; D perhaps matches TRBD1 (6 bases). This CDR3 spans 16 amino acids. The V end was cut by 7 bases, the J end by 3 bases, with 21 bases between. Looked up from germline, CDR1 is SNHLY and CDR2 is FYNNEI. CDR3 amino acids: CASIYTGNLLDYGYTF. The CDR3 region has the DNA TGTGCCAGCATTTATACAGGGAATTTGTTGGACTATGGCTACACCTTC.

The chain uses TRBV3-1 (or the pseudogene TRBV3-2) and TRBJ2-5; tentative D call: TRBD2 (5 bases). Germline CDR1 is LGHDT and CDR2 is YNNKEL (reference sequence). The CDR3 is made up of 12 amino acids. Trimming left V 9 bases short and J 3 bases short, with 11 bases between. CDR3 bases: TGTGCCAGATCATTGCGGGAAGAGACCCAGTACTTC. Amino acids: CARSLREETQYF.

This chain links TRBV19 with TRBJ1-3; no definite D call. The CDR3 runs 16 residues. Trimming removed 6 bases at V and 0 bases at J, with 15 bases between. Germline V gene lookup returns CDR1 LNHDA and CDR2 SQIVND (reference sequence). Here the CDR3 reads CASSPAYSNSGNTIYF. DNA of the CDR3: TGTGCCAGTAGCCCAGCCTACAGCAACTCTGGAAACACCATATATTTT.

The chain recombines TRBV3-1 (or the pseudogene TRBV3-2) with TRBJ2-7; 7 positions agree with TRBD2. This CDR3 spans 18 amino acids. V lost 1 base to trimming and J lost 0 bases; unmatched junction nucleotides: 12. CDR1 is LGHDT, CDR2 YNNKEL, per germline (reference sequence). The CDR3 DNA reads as TGTGCCAGCAGCCAAGGATATGGACCGGGAGGTGCCTCCTACGAGCAGTACTTC. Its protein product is CASSQGYGPGGASYEQYF.

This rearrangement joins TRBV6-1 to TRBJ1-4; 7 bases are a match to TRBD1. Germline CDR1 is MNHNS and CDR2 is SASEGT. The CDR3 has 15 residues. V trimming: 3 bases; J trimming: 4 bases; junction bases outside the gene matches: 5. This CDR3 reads CASSEGQGGNEKLFF. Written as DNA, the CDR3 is TGTGCCAGCAGTGAGGGGCAGGGGGGTAATGAAAAACTGTTTTTT.

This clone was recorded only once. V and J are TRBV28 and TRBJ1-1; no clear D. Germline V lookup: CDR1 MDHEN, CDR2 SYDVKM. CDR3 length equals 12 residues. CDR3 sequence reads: CSYGSRNTEAFF. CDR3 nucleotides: TGTTCTTACGGGTCCCGTAACACTGAAGCTTTCTTT.

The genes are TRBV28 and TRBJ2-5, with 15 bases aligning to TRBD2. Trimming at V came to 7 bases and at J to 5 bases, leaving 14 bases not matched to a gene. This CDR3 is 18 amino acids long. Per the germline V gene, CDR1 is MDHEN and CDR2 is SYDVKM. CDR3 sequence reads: CASNRGLAGGTGGETQYF. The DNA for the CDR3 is TGTGCCAGCAATCGAGGACTAGCGGGAGGGACCGGGGGGGAGACCCAGTACTTC.

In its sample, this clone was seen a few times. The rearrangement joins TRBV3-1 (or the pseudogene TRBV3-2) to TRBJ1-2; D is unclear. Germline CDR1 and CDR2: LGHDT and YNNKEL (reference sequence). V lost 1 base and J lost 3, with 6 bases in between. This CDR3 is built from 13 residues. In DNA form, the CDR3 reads TGTGCCAGCAGCCAAGGCCAGTACTATGGCTACACCTTC. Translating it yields CASSQGQYYGYTF.

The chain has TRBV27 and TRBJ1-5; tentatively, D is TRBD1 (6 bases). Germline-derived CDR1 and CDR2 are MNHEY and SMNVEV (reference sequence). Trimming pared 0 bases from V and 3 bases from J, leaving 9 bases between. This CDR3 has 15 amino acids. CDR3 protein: CASSLSQGLNQPQHF. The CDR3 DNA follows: TGTGCCAGCAGTTTATCACAGGGCCTCAATCAGCCCCAGCATTTT.

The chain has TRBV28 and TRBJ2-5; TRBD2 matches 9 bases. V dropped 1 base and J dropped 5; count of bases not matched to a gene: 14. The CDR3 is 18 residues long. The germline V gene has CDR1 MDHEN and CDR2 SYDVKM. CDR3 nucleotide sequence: TGTGCCAGCAGTTTATTCAAATCTAGCGGGATCCGGCGGGAGACCCAGTACTTC. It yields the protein CASSLFKSSGIRRETQYF.

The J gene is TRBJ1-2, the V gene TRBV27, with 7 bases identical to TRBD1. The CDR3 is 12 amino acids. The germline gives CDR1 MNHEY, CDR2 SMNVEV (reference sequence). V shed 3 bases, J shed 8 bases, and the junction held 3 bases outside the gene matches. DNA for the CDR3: TGTGCCAGCAGTTTGACAGGGCGAGGCTACACCTTC. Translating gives CASSLTGRGYTF.

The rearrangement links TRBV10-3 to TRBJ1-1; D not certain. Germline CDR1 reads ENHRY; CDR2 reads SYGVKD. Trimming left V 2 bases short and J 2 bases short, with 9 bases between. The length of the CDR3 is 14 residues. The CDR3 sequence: CAISEHLDNTEAFF. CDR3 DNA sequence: TGTGCCATCAGTGAGCACCTAGATAACACTGAAGCTTTCTTT.

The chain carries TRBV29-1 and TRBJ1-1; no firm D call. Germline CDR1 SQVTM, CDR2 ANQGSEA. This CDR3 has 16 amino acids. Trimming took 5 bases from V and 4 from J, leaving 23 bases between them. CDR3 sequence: CSVSRGDSIRGTEAFF. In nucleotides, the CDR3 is TGCAGCGTTAGTCGTGGAGATTCGATTAGAGGCACTGAAGCTTTCTTT.

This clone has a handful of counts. This chain's CDR3 is CASSGATYEQYF. The CDR3 coding sequence is TGTGCCAGCAGCGGGGCGACCTACGAGCAGTACTTC. The chain carries TRBV6-2 or TRBV6-3 and TRBJ2-7; tentatively, D is TRBD1 or TRBD2 (5 bases each). Germline lookup yields CDR1 MNHEY and CDR2 SVGEGT. The CDR3 consists of 12 residues. V gave up 6 bases and J gave up 2 bases, with 8 bases separating them.

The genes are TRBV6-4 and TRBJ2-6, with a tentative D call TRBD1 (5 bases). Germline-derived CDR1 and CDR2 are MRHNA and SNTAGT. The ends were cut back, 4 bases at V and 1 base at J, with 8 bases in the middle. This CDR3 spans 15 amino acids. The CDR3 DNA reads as TGTGCCAGCAGTGCCGACAGATCTGGGGCCAACGTCCTGACTTTC. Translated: CASSADRSGANVLTF.

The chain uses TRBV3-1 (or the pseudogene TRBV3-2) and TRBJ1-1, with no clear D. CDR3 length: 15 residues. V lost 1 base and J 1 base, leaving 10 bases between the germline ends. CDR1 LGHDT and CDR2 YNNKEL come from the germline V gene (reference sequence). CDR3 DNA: TGTGCCAGCAGCCAAGGGTCCCCGGGGAACACTGAAGCTTTCTTT. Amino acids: CASSQGSPGNTEAFF.

CDR3 region: CASSPAGQVTYEQYF. CDR3 nucleotides: TGTGCCAGCAGCCCGGCAGGCCAGGTCACCTACGAGCAGTACTTC. This rearrangement joins TRBV5-4 to TRBJ2-7; D is uncertain. Germline assignment: CDR1 SGHNT and CDR2 YYREEE (reference sequence). The CDR3 runs 15 residues. The germline V and J ends were trimmed by 4 bases and 2 bases, with 16 bases remaining between them.

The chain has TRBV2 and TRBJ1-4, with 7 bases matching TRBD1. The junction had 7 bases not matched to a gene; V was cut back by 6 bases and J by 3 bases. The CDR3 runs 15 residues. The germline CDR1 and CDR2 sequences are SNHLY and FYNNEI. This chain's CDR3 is CASSQPTGSNEKLFF. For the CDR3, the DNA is TGTGCCAGCAGCCAGCCGACAGGGTCTAATGAAAAACTGTTTTTT. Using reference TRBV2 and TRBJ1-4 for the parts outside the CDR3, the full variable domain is EPEVTQTPSHQVTQMGQEVILRCVPISNHLYFYWYRQILGQKVEFLVSFYNNEISEKSEIFDDQFSVERPDGSNFTLKIRSTKLEDSAMYFCASSQPTGSNEKLFFGSGTQLSVL.

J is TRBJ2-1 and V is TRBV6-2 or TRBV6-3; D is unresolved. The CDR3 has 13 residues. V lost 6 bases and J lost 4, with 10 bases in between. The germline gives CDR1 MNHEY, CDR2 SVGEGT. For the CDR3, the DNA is TGTGCCAGCAGCCCAACTTCTTACAATGAGCAGTTCTTC. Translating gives CASSPTSYNEQFF.

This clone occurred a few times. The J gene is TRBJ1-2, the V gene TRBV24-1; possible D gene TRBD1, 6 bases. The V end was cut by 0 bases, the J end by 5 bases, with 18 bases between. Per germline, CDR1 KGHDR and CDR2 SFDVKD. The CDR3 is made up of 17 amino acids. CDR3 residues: CATSDLSRPPDRYGYTF. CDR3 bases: TGTGCCACCAGTGATTTGTCCCGCCCTCCGGACAGATATGGCTACACCTTC.

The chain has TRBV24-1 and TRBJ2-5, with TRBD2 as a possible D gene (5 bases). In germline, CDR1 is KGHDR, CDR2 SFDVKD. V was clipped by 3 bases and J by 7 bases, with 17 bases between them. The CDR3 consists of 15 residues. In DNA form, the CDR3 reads TGTGCCACCAGTGATCTCGGACTGGGTGAGGGGACCCAGTACTTC. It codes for CATSDLGLGEGTQYF.

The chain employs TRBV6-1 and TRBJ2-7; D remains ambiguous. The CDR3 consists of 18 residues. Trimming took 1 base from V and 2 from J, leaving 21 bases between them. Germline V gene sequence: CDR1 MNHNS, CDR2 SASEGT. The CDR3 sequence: CASSEEPTLLAIPYEQYF. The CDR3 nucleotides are TGTGCCAGCAGTGAAGAGCCGACCCTTTTAGCAATTCCCTACGAGCAGTACTTC.

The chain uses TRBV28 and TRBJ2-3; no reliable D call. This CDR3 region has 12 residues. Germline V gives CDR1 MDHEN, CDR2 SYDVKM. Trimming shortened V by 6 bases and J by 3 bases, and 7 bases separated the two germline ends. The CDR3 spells CASSFLTDTQYF. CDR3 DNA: TGTGCCAGCAGCTTCTTAACAGATACGCAGTATTTT.

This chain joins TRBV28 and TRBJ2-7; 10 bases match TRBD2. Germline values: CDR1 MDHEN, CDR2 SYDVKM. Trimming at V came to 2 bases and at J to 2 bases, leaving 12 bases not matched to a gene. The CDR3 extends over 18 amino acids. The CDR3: CASSLTSSGSSPPYEQYF. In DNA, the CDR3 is TGTGCCAGCAGTTTAACCTCTAGCGGGAGTAGCCCCCCCTACGAGCAGTACTTC.

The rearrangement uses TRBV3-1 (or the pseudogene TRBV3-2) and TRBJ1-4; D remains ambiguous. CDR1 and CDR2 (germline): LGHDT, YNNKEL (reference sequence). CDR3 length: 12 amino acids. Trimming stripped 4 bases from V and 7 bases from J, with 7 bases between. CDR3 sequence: CASSLGGEKLFF. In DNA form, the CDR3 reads TGTGCCAGCAGCCTCGGAGGTGAAAAACTGTTTTTT.